Described below is a single T cell receptor (beta chain) sequence and its context. Assay used: immunoSEQ multiplex PCR; TCRdb lists only in-frame clones, some missing. The sample contains around 690,000 clones, 90% of which appear only once. This sample is part of a study of shared clonotypes between healthy human individuals. The CDR3 sequence is 15 residues long. V lost 1 base and J 6 bases, leaving 12 bases between the germline ends. Germline CDR1 reads MNHEY; CDR2 reads SVGAGI. V is TRBV6-5 and J is TRBJ2-2; the D gene is possibly TRBD2 (5 bases). The TCR was taken from a man younger than 30 in good health. Some clones in this sample may be carry-over from other donors' samples. Specimen: memory CD8+ T cells from PBMCs. Indicated subset: CD45RO+ cells pooled with CCR7-negative TemRA cells. The CDR3 DNA reads TGTGCCAGCAGTTACTTGGACTTCTCAGCCGGGGAGCTGTTTTTT. Residues: CASSYLDFSAGELFF.